This entry features one T cell receptor (beta chain) sequence. The antigen is unknown. This entry belongs to a study of CD8 T cells in ankylosing spondylitis. Study findings and constraints: What seemed typical of ankylosing spondylitis blood was a TCR beta motif built from eight highly homologous variants. The study looked at matched synovial fluid samples from ankylosing spondylitis patients. Disease-linked clones were reported to be significantly enriched there. Several of the motif variants were reported before in synovial fluid and blood from reactive arthritis.

Libraries of TCR beta came from quantitative 5'-RACE with molecular barcodes. TCRdb ran MiXCR on the 5' RACE reads and lists one entry per CDR3 protein. The data contain approximately 220,000 distinct CDR3 sequences, around 20% of them singletons. The CDR3 length is 14 residues. Germline V gives CDR1 SGHNT, CDR2 YENEEA. V lost 5 bases to trimming and J lost 8 bases; unmatched junction nucleotides: 6. The sequencing input was blood, either unsorted or a sorted T cell fraction (not recorded which). This chain connects TRBV11-3 to TRBJ2-1, with 10 positions matching TRBD1. The TCR originated in a male donor with ankylosing spondylitis. The CDR3 here is CASSKTGGWDEQFF. CDR3 sequence (DNA): TGTGCCAGCAGCAAGACAGGGGGCTGGGATGAGCAGTTCTTC.